Following are 5 T cell receptor beta chains from one sample sequenced in a study of cytomegalovirus exposure and HLA in healthy donors. PCR involved 60 Vbeta and 13 Jbeta primers. Sequencing used immunoSEQ multiplex PCR; TCRdb keeps in-frame clones, though not all of them. The data show 150,000 to 200,000 clones, with 80% to 85% seen just once and about 2.2% held by the top ten. What was sequenced was PBMCs. The source is a woman aged 25 to 39 in good health and CMV-seronegative.

The rearrangement links TRBV5-4 to TRBJ1-1; possibly TRBD1 for D (6 bases). This CDR3 region has 15 residues. The germline gives CDR1 SGHNT, CDR2 YYREEE (reference sequence). Trimming removed 3 bases at V and 5 bases at J, with 17 bases between. The DNA for the CDR3 is TGTGCCAGCAGCTCCCCGGGGGGGGCACTAACTGAAGCTTTCTTT. Its protein product is CASSSPGGALTEAFF.

The chain has TRBV7-9 and TRBJ2-1; TRBD2 is a possible D gene (5 bases). The CDR3 totals 13 residues. V was pared by 0 bases and J by 6 bases, with 6 bases between. Germline CDR1 SEHNR, CDR2 FQNEAQ (reference sequence). The CDR3 nucleotides are TGTGCCAGCAGCTTAGCGGGAGTCAATGAGCAGTTCTTC. It specifies CASSLAGVNEQFF.

With respect to this clone: The germline gene is not matched at one end of the junction; a read error may be the cause. This chain links TRBV2 with TRBJ2-4; D ambiguous. The CDR3 totals 13 residues. CDR1 and CDR2 from the germline V gene are SNHLY and FYNNEI. The CDR3 DNA is TGTGCCAGCAGTCCCATGGCCAAAAACAGTCAGTACTTC. This gives the protein CASSPMAKNSQYF.

This chain connects TRBV7-9 to TRBJ2-7, with D maybe TRBD1 (6 bases). The CDR3 consists of 12 residues. Per germline, CDR1 SEHNR and CDR2 FQNEAQ (reference sequence). V shed 8 bases and J shed 5 bases, with 13 bases lying between them. CDR3 DNA: TGTGCCAGCCGGAATAAGGGGGACGAGCAGTACTTC. Amino acid sequence: CASRNKGDEQYF.

The chain uses TRBV28 and TRBJ1-2; 8 bases are shared with TRBD1. The CDR3 totals 14 residues. The germline gives CDR1 MDHEN, CDR2 SYDVKM. V was pared by 4 bases and J by 8 bases, with 9 bases of the junction left unmatched. CDR3 region: CASSSTVTGVGYTF. The CDR3 DNA is TGTGCCAGCAGTTCCACGGTGACAGGGGTCGGCTACACCTTC.